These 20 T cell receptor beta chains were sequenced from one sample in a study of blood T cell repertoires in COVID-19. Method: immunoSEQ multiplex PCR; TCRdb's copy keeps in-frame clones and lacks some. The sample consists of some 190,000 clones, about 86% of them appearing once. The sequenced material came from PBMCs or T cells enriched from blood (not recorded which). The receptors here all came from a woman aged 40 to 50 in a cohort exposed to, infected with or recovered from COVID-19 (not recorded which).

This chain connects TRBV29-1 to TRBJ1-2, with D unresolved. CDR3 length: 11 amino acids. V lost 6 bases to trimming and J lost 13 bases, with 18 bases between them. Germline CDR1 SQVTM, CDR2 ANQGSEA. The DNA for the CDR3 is TGCAGCGTACCCGCTGTTGGAGGGCCCACCTTC. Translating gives CSVPAVGGPTF.

In DNA, the CDR3 is TGTGCCAGCAGCTTGGGTTCCCTCGGGCTAGCGGAACGAACAGATACGCAGTATTTT. Protein sequence: CASSLGSLGLAERTDTQYF. The chain recombines TRBV5-5 with TRBJ2-3; 7 bases line up with TRBD2. Germline V gene lookup returns CDR1 SGHKS and CDR2 YYEKEE (reference sequence). The CDR3 length is 19 residues. J gave up 3 bases and V 0 bases, and 16 bases lay outside the gene matches. The full variable domain, rest sourced from reference TRBV5-5 and TRBJ2-3, is DAGVTQSPTHLIKTRGQQVTLRCSPISGHKSVSWYQQVLGQGPQFIFQYYEKEERGRGNFPDRFSARQFPNYSSELNVNALLLGDSALYLCASSLGSLGLAERTDTQYFGPGTRLTVL.

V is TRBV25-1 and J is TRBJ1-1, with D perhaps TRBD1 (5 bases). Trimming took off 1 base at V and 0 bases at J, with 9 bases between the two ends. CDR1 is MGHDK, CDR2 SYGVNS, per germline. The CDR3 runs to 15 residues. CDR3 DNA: TGTGCCAGCAGTGAATTAGTAGGGGTGAACACTGAAGCTTTCTTT. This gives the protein CASSELVGVNTEAFF.

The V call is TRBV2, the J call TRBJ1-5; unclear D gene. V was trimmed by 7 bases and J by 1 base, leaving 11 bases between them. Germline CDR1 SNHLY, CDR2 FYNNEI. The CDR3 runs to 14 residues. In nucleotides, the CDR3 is TGTGCCAGCACCCGGGATGCGAGCAATCAGCCCCAGCATTTT. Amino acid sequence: CASTRDASNQPQHF.

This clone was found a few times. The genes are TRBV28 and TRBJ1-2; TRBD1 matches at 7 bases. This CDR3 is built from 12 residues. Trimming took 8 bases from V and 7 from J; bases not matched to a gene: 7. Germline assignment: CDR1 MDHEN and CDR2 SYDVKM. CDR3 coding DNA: TGTGCCAGCGAAGACAGGGAGTTTGGCTACACCTTC. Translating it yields CASEDREFGYTF.

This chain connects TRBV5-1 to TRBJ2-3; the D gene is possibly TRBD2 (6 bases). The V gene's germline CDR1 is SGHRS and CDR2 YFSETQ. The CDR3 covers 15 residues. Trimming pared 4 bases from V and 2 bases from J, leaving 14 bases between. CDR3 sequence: CASSQVGDSTDTQYF. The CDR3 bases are TGCGCCAGCAGCCAGGTGGGGGACTCCACAGATACGCAGTATTTT.

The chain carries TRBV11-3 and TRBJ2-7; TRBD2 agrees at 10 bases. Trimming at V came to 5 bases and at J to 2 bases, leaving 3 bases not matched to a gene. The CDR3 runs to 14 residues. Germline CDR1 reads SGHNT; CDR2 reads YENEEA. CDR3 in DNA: TGTGCCAGCAGCCTAGCGGGAGTCACCTACGAGCAGTACTTC. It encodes CASSLAGVTYEQYF.

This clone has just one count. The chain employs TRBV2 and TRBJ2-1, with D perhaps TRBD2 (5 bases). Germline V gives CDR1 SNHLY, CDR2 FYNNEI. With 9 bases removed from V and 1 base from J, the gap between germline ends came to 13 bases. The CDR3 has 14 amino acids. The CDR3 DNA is TGTGCCAGTAGAAGCGGAGATTCCTACAATGAGCAGTTCTTC. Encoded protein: CASRSGDSYNEQFF.

This CDR3 is CASNRGKEQFF. CDR3 coding DNA: TGCGCCAGCAACAGGGGGAAGGAGCAGTTCTTC. The genes are TRBV5-1 and TRBJ2-1, with 8 bases matching TRBD1. Germline V CDR1 and CDR2: SGHRS, YFSETQ. With V trimmed by 6 bases and J by 10 bases, 3 bases remained unmatched. The CDR3 spans 11 residues.

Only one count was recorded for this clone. The CDR3, as DNA: TGTGCCAGCAGTTTATCCGGGACACCGTACGAGCAGTACTTC. Protein sequence: CASSLSGTPYEQYF. The V and J genes are TRBV28 and TRBJ2-7; TRBD1 is a possible D gene (6 bases). The CDR3 is made up of 14 amino acids. Germline V CDR1 and CDR2: MDHEN, SYDVKM. Trimming shortened V by 1 base and J by 4 bases, and 11 bases separated the two germline ends.

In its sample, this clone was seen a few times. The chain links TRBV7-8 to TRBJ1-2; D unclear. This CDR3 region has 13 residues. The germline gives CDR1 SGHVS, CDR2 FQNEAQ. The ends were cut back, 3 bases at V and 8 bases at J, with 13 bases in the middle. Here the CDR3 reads CASSLEGYRGYTF. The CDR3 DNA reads TGTGCCAGCAGCTTGGAGGGCTATCGCGGCTACACCTTC.

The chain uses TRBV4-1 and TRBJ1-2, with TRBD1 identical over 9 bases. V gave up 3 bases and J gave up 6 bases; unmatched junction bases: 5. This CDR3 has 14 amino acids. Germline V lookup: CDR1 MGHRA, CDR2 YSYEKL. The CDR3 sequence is CASSHHGTGNGYTF. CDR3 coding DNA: TGCGCCAGCAGCCATCACGGGACAGGGAATGGCTACACCTTC.

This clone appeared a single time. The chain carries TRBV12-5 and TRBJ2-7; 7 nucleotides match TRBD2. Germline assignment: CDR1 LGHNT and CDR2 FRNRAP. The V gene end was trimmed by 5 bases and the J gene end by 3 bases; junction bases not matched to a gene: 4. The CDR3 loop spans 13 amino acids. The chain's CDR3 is CASGLGGSYEQYF. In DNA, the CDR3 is TGTGCTAGTGGTCTGGGCGGGAGCTACGAGCAGTACTTC.

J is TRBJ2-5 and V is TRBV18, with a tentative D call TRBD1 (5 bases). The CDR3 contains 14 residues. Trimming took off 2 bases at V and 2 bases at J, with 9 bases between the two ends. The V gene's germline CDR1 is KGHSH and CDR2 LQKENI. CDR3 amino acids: CASSPGALQETQYF. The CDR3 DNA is TGTGCCAGCTCACCAGGGGCACTACAAGAGACCCAGTACTTC.

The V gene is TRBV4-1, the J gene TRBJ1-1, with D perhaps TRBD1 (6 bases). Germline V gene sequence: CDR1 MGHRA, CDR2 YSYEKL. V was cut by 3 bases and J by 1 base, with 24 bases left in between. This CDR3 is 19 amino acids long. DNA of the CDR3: TGCGCCAGCAGCCATGAATCCCGGGGGGCCTTCCTCAAGAACACTGAAGCTTTCTTT. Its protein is CASSHESRGAFLKNTEAFF.

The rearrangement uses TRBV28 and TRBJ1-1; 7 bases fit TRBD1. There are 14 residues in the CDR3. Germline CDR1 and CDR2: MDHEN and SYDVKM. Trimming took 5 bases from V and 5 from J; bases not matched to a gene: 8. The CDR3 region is CASSPRQGWTEAFF. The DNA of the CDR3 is TGTGCCAGCAGTCCGCGACAGGGATGGACTGAAGCTTTCTTT.

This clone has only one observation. The CDR3 DNA sequence: TGTGCCTGGAGTGAGGGGACAGGGGTCTCTGGGGCCAACGTCCTGACTTTC. Residues: CAWSEGTGVSGANVLTF. The chain links TRBV30 to TRBJ2-6; 10 bases fit TRBD1. The V and J ends lost 1 base and 0 bases, in that order; junction bases with no gene match: 3. CDR3 length: 17 amino acids. Germline values: CDR1 GTSNPN, CDR2 SVGIG (reference sequence).

The CDR3 is CASSLKGDSYGYTF. The DNA of the CDR3 is TGTGCCAGCAGCTTAAAGGGGGATTCCTATGGCTACACCTTC. J is TRBJ1-2 and V is TRBV11-2, with D perhaps matching TRBD1 (6 bases). V was cut by 2 bases and J by 4 bases, with 11 bases left in between. The CDR3 is made up of 14 amino acids. Germline V gives CDR1 SGHAT, CDR2 FQNNGV.

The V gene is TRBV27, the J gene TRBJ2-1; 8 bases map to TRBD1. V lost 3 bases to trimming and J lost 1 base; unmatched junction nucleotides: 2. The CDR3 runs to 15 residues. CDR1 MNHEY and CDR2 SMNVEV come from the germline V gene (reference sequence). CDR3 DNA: TGTGCCAGCAGTTTGGGACAGGTTTCCTACAATGAGCAGTTCTTC. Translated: CASSLGQVSYNEQFF.

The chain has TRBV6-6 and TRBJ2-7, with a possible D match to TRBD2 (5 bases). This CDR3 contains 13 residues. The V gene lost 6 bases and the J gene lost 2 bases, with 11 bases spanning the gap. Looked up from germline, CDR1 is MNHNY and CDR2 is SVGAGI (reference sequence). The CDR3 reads CASSPGLTYEQYF. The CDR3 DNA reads TGTGCCAGCAGCCCAGGACTCACCTACGAGCAGTACTTC.